The clone carrying this T cell receptor beta chain was picked up one time. Its matching antigen is unknown. The CDR3 extends over 13 amino acids. J gave up 8 bases and V 6 bases, and 10 bases lay outside the gene matches. Here immunoSEQ multiplex PCR was the method, and the copy in TCRdb shows in-frame clones only, minus some. In the table there are around 100,000 clones, roughly 88% of which are singletons. This entry belongs to a study of T cell responses to AZD1222 COVID-19 vaccine. Overall study context: Researchers grouped second doses given at about 4 or about 12 weeks into one pool.

Overall study findings and caveats: The peak T cell response came first, and repertoires were sampled only after it. Spike-specific TCR breadth and depth went up after people got two AZD1222 doses. Recipients of AZD1222 seropositive at baseline numbered only 6 or 7.

The TCR was taken from an adult in good health. The chain has TRBV12-3 or TRBV12-4 and TRBJ2-7, with TRBD1 matching 7 bases. This specimen consisted of peripheral blood, obtained on day 0 of AZD1222 vaccination. CDR3: CASRPGQSGKQYF. CDR3 DNA: TGTGCCAGCAGGCCGGGACAGTCTGGGAAGCAGTACTTC.